Listed below are T cell receptor beta chains from one sample, sequenced in a study of blood T cells in healthy people across ages. MiXCR, run by TCRdb on the 5' RACE reads, gives a single entry per CDR3 protein. The sample includes about a million distinct CDR3 sequences, just over 50% of them seen just once. Sequenced sample: blood. Receptor source: a woman in her fifties or sixties in good health. Each CDR3 is given with its conserved first and last residue. The D gene is left open where the match is weak. Clone size, where shown, is once, few, many, or a class for clones that have expanded.

j_call: TRBJ2-7
v_call: TRBV29-1
clone_size: few
d_call: NA
cdr3_nt: TGCAGCGTTGATCCCCGGGGAACCTCCGAGCAGTACTTC
cdr3_aa: CSVDPRGTSEQYF

j_call: TRBJ2-7
v_call: TRBV20-1
clone_size: NA
d_call: TRBD2
cdr3_nt: TGCAGTGCTAGAGAGGGGGGGGTTCCCTCCTACGAGCAGTACTTC
cdr3_aa: CSAREGGVPSYEQYF

j_call: TRBJ2-3
v_call: TRBV6-5
clone_size: NA
d_call: TRBD1
cdr3_nt: TGTGCCAGCAGTATGGACAGGGAGGAGGAAGATACGCAGTATTTT
cdr3_aa: CASSMDREEEDTQYF

j_call: TRBJ2-5
v_call: TRBV3-1
clone_size: NA
d_call: TRBD2
cdr3_nt: TGTGCCAGCAGCCAATGGCGGGAGGGCCAGGAGACCCAGTACTTC
cdr3_aa: CASSQWREGQETQYF

j_call: TRBJ2-5
v_call: TRBV28
clone_size: few
d_call: NA
cdr3_nt: TGTGCCAGCAGTTTTGGCATCTCCGGGGGCCAAGAGACCCAGTACTTC
cdr3_aa: CASSFGISGGQETQYF

j_call: TRBJ2-5
v_call: TRBV7-9
clone_size: NA
d_call: NA
cdr3_nt: TGTGCCAGCCGCGAGGGCGGTAATGAGCAGTACTTC
cdr3_aa: CASREGGNEQYF

j_call: TRBJ2-1
v_call: TRBV4-1
clone_size: NA
d_call: TRBD2
cdr3_nt: TGCGCCAGCAGCCAACTCTACCGTAGCGGGAGTGGGAATGAGCAGTTCTTC
cdr3_aa: CASSQLYRSGSGNEQFF

j_call: TRBJ2-7
v_call: TRBV15
clone_size: NA
d_call: NA
cdr3_nt: TGTGCCACCAACAGAGGGGATTTGGGCTCCTACGAGCAGTACTTC
cdr3_aa: CATNRGDLGSYEQYF

j_call: TRBJ2-1
v_call: TRBV20-1
clone_size: NA
d_call: TRBD1
cdr3_nt: TGCACCACACCGGGACAGGGCATTTATGAGCAGTTCTTC
cdr3_aa: CTTPGQGIYEQFF

j_call: TRBJ2-1
v_call: TRBV15
clone_size: NA
d_call: TRBD2
cdr3_nt: TGTGCCACCAGCAGAGGCGGCGGGAGCTCCTACAATGAGCAGTTCTTC
cdr3_aa: CATSRGGGSSYNEQFF